Below are 17 T cell receptor beta chains sequenced from a single sample in a study of shared clonotypes between healthy human individuals. Here immunoSEQ multiplex PCR was the method, and the copy in TCRdb shows in-frame clones only, minus some. The sample yields about 2.2 million clones, roughly 95% seen once. The naive CD8 fraction comprised CD45RO-negative cells positively selected for CCR7 and excluded terminally differentiated effector memory CD45RA+ cells. Input material: naive CD8+ T cells from PBMCs. These TCRs come from a man in his late teens or twenties in good health. Some clones in this sample may be carry-over from other donors' samples.

The rearrangement uses TRBV2 and TRBJ2-3; D unclear. Germline V gene data show CDR1 as SNHLY and CDR2 as FYNNEI. The CDR3 contains 12 residues. The ends were cut back, 4 bases at V and 5 bases at J, with 7 bases in the middle. CDR3 region: CASSGPRDTQYF. In DNA, the CDR3 is TGTGCCAGCAGTGGACCGCGAGATACGCAGTATTTT.

The chain couples TRBV13 to TRBJ2-1, with D uncertain. V was pared by 1 base and J by 4 bases, with 11 bases between. Germline assignment: CDR1 PRHDT and CDR2 FYEKMQ (reference sequence). The CDR3 has 15 residues. The CDR3 sequence is CASSLVVENYNEQFF. The CDR3 nucleotides are TGTGCCAGCAGCTTAGTAGTGGAAAATTACAATGAGCAGTTCTTC. Full variable domain (outside the CDR3, taken from reference TRBV13 and TRBJ2-1): AAGVIQSPRHLIKEKRETATLKCYPIPRHDTVYWYQQGPGQDPQFLISFYEKMQSDKGSIPDRFSAQQFSDYHSELNMSSLELGDSALYFCASSLVVENYNEQFFGPGTRLTVL.

The rearrangement uses TRBV7-9 and TRBJ2-1; D is unclear. This CDR3 region has 13 residues. The V and J ends lost 3 bases and 5 bases respectively, with 8 bases between them. CDR1 and CDR2 from the germline V gene are SEHNR and FQNEAQ (reference sequence). CDR3 residues: CASSFPRDNEQFF. In DNA, the CDR3 is TGTGCCAGCAGCTTCCCTCGGGACAATGAGCAGTTCTTC.

The chain has TRBV25-1 and TRBJ2-1, with no clear D. This CDR3 region has 15 residues. CDR1 and CDR2 (germline): MGHDK, SYGVNS. V lost 8 bases to trimming and J lost 2 bases, with 16 bases between them. This CDR3 reads CASEDALGPYNEQFF. Written as DNA, the CDR3 is TGTGCCAGCGAGGATGCCTTAGGCCCCTACAATGAGCAGTTCTTC.

V is TRBV27 and J is TRBJ2-1; 7 bases map to TRBD2. Per germline, CDR1 MNHEY and CDR2 SMNVEV (reference sequence). CDR3 length equals 15 residues. Trimming removed 9 bases from V and 0 bases from J; junction bases left unmatched: 8. In DNA, the CDR3 is TGTGCCAGTCTGGCTAGCGGTACCTCCTACAATGAGCAGTTCTTC. Amino acids: CASLASGTSYNEQFF.

The chain uses TRBV7-8 and TRBJ2-7; the match to TRBD2 covers 16 bases. Germline V CDR1 and CDR2: SGHVS, FQNEAQ. Trimming at V came to 5 bases and at J to 6 bases, leaving 10 bases not matched to a gene. The CDR3 consists of 17 residues. CDR3 sequence (DNA): TGTGCCAGCAGCCCGGGGGGACTAGCGGGAGGGCCTAGCGAGCAGTACTTC. This sequence encodes CASSPGGLAGGPSEQYF.

V gene TRBV6-5 combines with J gene TRBJ2-7; TRBD1 matches 10 bases. The CDR3 totals 15 residues. Germline assignment: CDR1 MNHEY and CDR2 SVGAGI. Trimming cost V 4 bases and J 3 bases; bases outside gene matches: 6. CDR3 sequence: CASSSGTGVIYEQYF. As DNA, the CDR3 is TGTGCCAGCAGTTCCGGGACAGGGGTAATCTACGAGCAGTACTTC.

The V call is TRBV6-5, the J call TRBJ2-1; TRBD2 agrees at 9 bases. Germline V lookup: CDR1 MNHEY, CDR2 SVGAGI. Unmatched junction bases numbered 4, after V lost 10 bases and J lost 3 bases. The CDR3 totals 13 residues. The CDR3 is CATGSGGYNEQFF. CDR3 bases: TGTGCCACTGGTAGCGGGGGCTACAATGAGCAGTTCTTC.

Remarks on this clone: A much larger clone differs by one base, so this may be a read error. Other DNA sequences in this sample translate to the same CDR3. The chain has TRBV6-6 and TRBJ2-7; D ambiguous. The CDR3 totals 11 residues. Germline lookup yields CDR1 MNHNY and CDR2 SVGAGI (reference sequence). CDR3 residues: CASSYSSEQYF. Written as DNA, the CDR3 is TGTGCCAGCAGTTACTCCTCCGAGCAGTACTTC.

The J gene is TRBJ2-1, the V gene TRBV5-6; the D gene could be TRBD1 or TRBD2 (5 bases each). The germline CDR1 and CDR2 sequences are SGHDT and YYEEEE. There are 18 residues in the CDR3. Trimming removed 1 base at V and 5 bases at J, with 22 bases between. The CDR3 sequence: CASSLYSLSGTGDNEQFF. DNA of the CDR3: TGTGCCAGCAGCTTGTATTCCTTATCCGGGACCGGGGACAATGAGCAGTTCTTC.

The chain carries TRBV5-4 and TRBJ2-3; 7 positions match TRBD1. CDR3 length: 15 amino acids. The germline gives CDR1 SGHNT, CDR2 YYREEE (reference sequence). Germline trimming cut 4 bases from V and 2 bases from J; bases unmatched to any gene: 7. Here the CDR3 DNA reads TGTGCCAGCAGCCCGGGACAGAAGACCACAGATACGCAGTATTTT. Its translation: CASSPGQKTTDTQYF.

This clone is a singleton in its sample. The CDR3 nucleotides are TGTGCCAGCAGCCCTCAAAAAGACAGAAACACCATATATTTT. Protein sequence: CASSPQKDRNTIYF. This chain uses TRBV7-9 with TRBJ1-3; no reliable D call. This CDR3 comprises 14 residues. Germline V lookup: CDR1 SEHNR, CDR2 FQNEAQ (reference sequence). V was pared by 5 bases and J by 5 bases, with 13 bases between.

This clone appeared once. The rearrangement links TRBV5-8 to TRBJ2-7; D call uncertain. CDR1 and CDR2 (germline): SGHTS, YDEGEE. There are 10 residues in the CDR3. V dropped 6 bases and J dropped 3 bases, with 4 bases sitting between them. The CDR3 reads CASTVYEQYF. CDR3 coding DNA: TGTGCCAGCACCGTCTACGAGCAGTACTTC. Variable domain in full (rest from reference TRBV5-8 and TRBJ2-7): EAGVTQSPTHLIKTRGQQATLRCSPISGHTSVYWYQQALGLGLQFLLWYDEGEERNRGNFPPRFSGRQFPNYSSELNVNALELEDSALYLCASTVYEQYFGPGTRLTVT.

The V call is TRBV27, the J call TRBJ1-5, with 10 bases that match TRBD1. CDR1 and CDR2 from the germline V gene are MNHEY and SMNVEV (reference sequence). The CDR3 is made up of 14 amino acids. Unmatched junction bases numbered 10, after V lost 6 bases and J lost 11 bases. CDR3 sequence (DNA): TGTGCCAGCAGAACGACAGGGGGCCGAGGGTCCCAGCATTTT. Translation gives CASRTTGGRGSQHF.

This clone was seen a few times. This chain connects TRBV28 to TRBJ1-1; no definite D call. CDR3 length: 13 residues. Looked up from germline, CDR1 is MDHEN and CDR2 is SYDVKM. V was pared by 5 bases and J by 1 base, with 8 bases between. This CDR3 reads CASSPNANTEAFF. The CDR3 DNA is TGTGCCAGCAGTCCAAATGCGAACACTGAAGCTTTCTTT.

The chain joins TRBV7-7 to TRBJ2-5, with 11 bases lining up with TRBD1. V was clipped by 3 bases and J by 2 bases; unmatched bases: 8. This CDR3 is 17 amino acids long. The germline CDR1 and CDR2 sequences are SSHAT and FNYEAQ (reference sequence). As DNA, the CDR3 is TGTGCCAGCAGCTTTGGGCCGGGACAGGGGGAACAAGAGACCCAGTACTTC. It encodes CASSFGPGQGEQETQYF.

V is TRBV14 and J is TRBJ2-5; tentative D call: TRBD1 (5 bases). Germline CDR1 reads SGHDN; CDR2 reads FVKESK. This CDR3 has 16 amino acids. Deletions cut 4 bases from V and 2 bases from J, with 17 bases between. DNA of the CDR3: TGTGCCAGCAGCCGGAAGGCGACAGACCTTCAAGAGACCCAGTACTTC. Amino acid sequence: CASSRKATDLQETQYF.